The next 20 T cell receptor beta chains were all read from a single sample in a study of blood T cell repertoires in COVID-19. Only in-frame clones appear in the TCRdb table, and some are missing; sequencing was by immunoSEQ multiplex PCR. The top ten clones hold about 4% of a sample with about 250,000 clones, more than 60% of them seen once. Sequencing was carried out using peripheral blood. All receptors come from a woman in her 40s with active or convalescent COVID-19.

This chain uses TRBV30 with TRBJ2-2; perhaps TRBD1 as D (6 bases). Germline V gives CDR1 GTSNPN, CDR2 SVGIG (reference sequence). The V gene lost 6 bases and the J gene lost 2 bases, with 13 bases spanning the gap. The CDR3 loop spans 14 amino acids. CDR3 DNA sequence: TGTGCCTGTCCCCGGGACACAAACACCGGGGAGCTGTTTTTT. Its translation is CACPRDTNTGELFF.

This clone has more than one count but fewer than ten. V and J are TRBV7-2 and TRBJ2-3; the match to TRBD2 covers 11 bases. Germline V gives CDR1 SGHTA, CDR2 FQGNSA. CDR3 length: 18 amino acids. The V segment lost 0 bases and the J segment 1 base; nucleotides outside the gene matches: 6. The CDR3 sequence: CASSLALAGAPGTDTQYF. CDR3 nucleotide sequence: TGTGCCAGCAGCTTAGCACTAGCGGGGGCCCCTGGCACAGATACGCAGTATTTT.

This chain connects TRBV5-6 to TRBJ1-2, with D unclear. Germline lookup yields CDR1 SGHDT and CDR2 YYEEEE. The CDR3 spans 14 residues. The ends were cut back, 6 bases at V and 4 bases at J, with 16 bases in the middle. CDR3 coding DNA: TGTGCCAGCATCTTCAGGTCGGCCCGCTATGGCTACACCTTC. Translating it yields CASIFRSARYGYTF.

This clone was picked up one time. V is TRBV19 and J is TRBJ1-1; D may be TRBD1 (5 bases). Germline CDR1 and CDR2: LNHDA and SQIVND (reference sequence). V shed 6 bases and J shed 5 bases, with 13 bases lying between them. The CDR3 runs to 13 residues. The CDR3 is CASSAGLKTEAFF. In DNA, the CDR3 is TGTGCCAGTAGCGCAGGGTTAAAGACTGAAGCTTTCTTT.

This chain links TRBV14 with TRBJ1-2; D possibly corresponds to TRBD1 (5 bases). V was shortened by 0 bases and J by 4 bases, with 15 bases between the two germline ends. This CDR3 is built from 16 residues. Germline values: CDR1 SGHDN, CDR2 FVKESK. The CDR3 spells CASSQDTGVAVYGYTF. The CDR3 DNA reads TGTGCCAGCAGCCAAGATACGGGGGTGGCCGTCTATGGCTACACCTTC.

The J gene is TRBJ1-2, the V gene TRBV6-5; D gene ambiguous. CDR1 is MNHEY, CDR2 SVGAGI, per germline. The V and J ends lost 7 bases and 11 bases respectively, with 23 bases between them. The CDR3 has 14 residues. In DNA, the CDR3 is TGTGCCAGCACCCCTCCGCAAATTAATCGAGGATACACCTTC. It translates to CASTPPQINRGYTF.

The chain couples TRBV2 to TRBJ1-1; D might be TRBD1 (5 bases). This CDR3 has 14 residues. The germline V gene encodes CDR1 SNHLY and CDR2 FYNNEI. The V end was cut by 7 bases, the J end by 1 base, with 13 bases between. CDR3: CASKDGGPNTEAFF. CDR3 DNA: TGTGCCAGCAAGGACGGGGGACCGAACACTGAAGCTTTCTTT.

V is TRBV5-4 and J is TRBJ2-2; 7 nucleotides align to TRBD1. Germline CDR1 SGHNT, CDR2 YYREEE (reference sequence). CDR3 length: 16 amino acids. The V segment lost 4 bases and the J segment 2 bases; nucleotides outside the gene matches: 8. In nucleotides, the CDR3 is TGTGCCAGCAGCGTCGGGACAGCCCTTAACACCGGGGAGCTGTTTTTT. As protein: CASSVGTALNTGELFF. The whole variable domain, filled in from reference TRBV5-4 and TRBJ2-2, reads ETGVTQSPTHLIKTRGQQVTLRCSSQSGHNTVSWYQQALGQGPQFIFQYYREEENGRGNFPPRFSGLQFPNYSSELNVNALELDDSALYLCASSVGTALNTGELFFGEGSRLTVL.

This clone was counted between two and nine times. This sequence joins TRBV27 and TRBJ1-6; D perhaps matches TRBD1 (6 bases). Per the germline V gene, CDR1 is MNHEY and CDR2 is SMNVEV (reference sequence). V gave up 7 bases and J gave up 7 bases, with 20 bases separating them. The CDR3 is 16 residues long. The CDR3 protein is CASTSGQQGRNSPLHF. The CDR3 nucleotides are TGTGCCAGCACCTCCGGGCAACAGGGAAGGAATTCACCCCTCCACTTT.

The chain has TRBV11-2 and TRBJ2-3; 8 nucleotides agree with TRBD2. This CDR3 is 16 amino acids long. CDR1 is SGHAT and CDR2 is FQNNGV in the germline V gene. The ends lost 1 base at V and 1 base at J; junction bases unmatched: 4. CDR3 nucleotide sequence: TGTGCCAGCAGCTTAGGGGCTAGCGGGCGCACAGATACGCAGTATTTT. It yields the protein CASSLGASGRTDTQYF.

V gene TRBV27 combines with J gene TRBJ1-1; TRBD1 is a possible D gene (5 bases). The V end lost 5 bases, the J end lost 5 bases, and 18 bases lay between the germline ends. CDR1 and CDR2 from the germline V gene are MNHEY and SMNVEV (reference sequence). The CDR3 spans 15 residues. DNA of the CDR3: TGTGCCAGCAGTCCTCAATCGGGGGTCGTTACTGAAGCTTTCTTT. Translated: CASSPQSGVVTEAFF.

The CDR3 here is CASSWAGPSYNEQFF. CDR3 DNA: TGTGCCAGCAGCTGGGCCGGCCCTTCCTACAATGAGCAGTTCTTC. This chain links TRBV7-3 with TRBJ2-1; D is unclear. Germline values: CDR1 SGHTA, CDR2 FQGTGA. V was shortened by 4 bases and J by 1 base, with 11 bases between the two germline ends. The CDR3 has 15 amino acids.

As regards this clone: The same CDR3 arises from other DNA sequences in this sample as well. The rearrangement links TRBV7-3 to TRBJ2-1; TRBD1 matches at 7 bases. CDR3 size: 13 residues. Trimming took 1 base from V and 9 from J; bases not matched to a gene: 3. Per the germline V gene, CDR1 is SGHTA and CDR2 is FQGTGA. CDR3 sequence (DNA): TGTGCCAGCAGCTTAAATCCAGGGGGTGAGCAGTTCTTC. It specifies CASSLNPGGEQFF. Using reference TRBV7-3 and TRBJ2-1 for the parts outside the CDR3, the full variable domain is GAGVSQTPSNKVTEKGKYVELRCDPISGHTALYWYRQSLGQGPEFLIYFQGTGAADDSGLPNDRFFAVRPEGSVSTLKIQRTERGDSAVYLCASSLNPGGEQFFGPGTRLTVL.

This chain connects TRBV19 to TRBJ2-3; D is possibly TRBD2 (6 bases). CDR3 size: 14 residues. V was shortened by 9 bases and J by 4 bases, with 17 bases between the two germline ends. CDR1 and CDR2 (germline): LNHDA, SQIVND (reference sequence). The CDR3 DNA sequence: TGTGCCAGCCGCACGCGGGGCGGAGCAGATACGCAGTATTTT. Protein product: CASRTRGGADTQYF. Combining the CDR3 with reference TRBV19 and TRBJ2-3 gives the whole variable domain DGGITQSPKYLFRKEGQNVTLSCEQNLNHDAMYWYRQDPGQGLRLIYYSQIVNDFQKGDIAEGYSVSREKKESFPLTVTSAQKNPTAFYLCASRTRGGADTQYFGPGTRLTVL.

CDR3 amino acids: CASTPGGRGTDEQFF. The CDR3 nucleotides read TGCGCCAGCACACCCGGGGGGCGAGGTACAGATGAGCAGTTCTTC. The V gene is TRBV5-1, the J gene TRBJ2-1, with D perhaps TRBD2 (7 bases). Germline loops: CDR1 SGHRS, CDR2 YFSETQ. Trimming stripped 6 bases from V and 8 bases from J, with 21 bases between. This CDR3 spans 15 amino acids.

This rearrangement joins TRBV6-6 to TRBJ1-2, with 10 bases matching TRBD1. This CDR3 has 14 residues. The germline V gene has CDR1 MNHNY and CDR2 SVGAGI (reference sequence). Trimming removed 2 bases from V and 8 bases from J; junction bases left unmatched: 5. CDR3 sequence (DNA): TGTGCCAGCAGTTACCGTGGGACAGGGGAAGGCTACACCTTC. Its protein is CASSYRGTGEGYTF.

V and J are TRBV5-1 and TRBJ2-6, with no clear D. Germline CDR1 reads SGHRS; CDR2 reads YFSETQ. This CDR3 contains 13 residues. Trimming shortened V by 6 bases and J by 2 bases, and 6 bases separated the two germline ends. Written as DNA, the CDR3 is TGCGCCAGCACCCCAGCTGGGGCCAACGTCCTGACTTTC. This sequence encodes CASTPAGANVLTF.

The genes are TRBV5-1 and TRBJ2-3; 11 bases fit TRBD2. The CDR3 totals 15 residues. The germline V gene has CDR1 SGHRS and CDR2 YFSETQ. J was trimmed by 1 base and V by 4 bases; bases with no gene match: 2. The CDR3 sequence is CASSLLAGGTDTQYF. In nucleotides, the CDR3 is TGCGCCAGCAGCCTACTAGCGGGGGGCACAGATACGCAGTATTTT.

This chain uses TRBV6-5 with TRBJ1-3; possibly TRBD1 for D (5 bases). Germline V gene data show CDR1 as MNHEY and CDR2 as SVGAGI. The CDR3 is made up of 13 amino acids. CDR3 loop: CGGGVASGNTIYF. As DNA, the CDR3 is TGTGGGGGAGGGGTAGCGTCTGGAAACACCATATATTTT.

The genes are TRBV2 and TRBJ1-2, with TRBD1 matching 8 bases. Unmatched junction bases numbered 4, after V lost 0 bases and J lost 7 bases. There are 14 residues in the CDR3. Germline values: CDR1 SNHLY, CDR2 FYNNEI. CDR3 nucleotide sequence: TGTGCCAGCAGTGAAGCGCAGGGGGCCGGTGGCTACACCTTC. Translating it yields CASSEAQGAGGYTF. Based on the CDR3 plus reference TRBV2 and TRBJ1-2, the full variable domain is EPEVTQTPSHQVTQMGQEVILRCVPISNHLYFYWYRQILGQKVEFLVSFYNNEISEKSEIFDDQFSVERPDGSNFTLKIRSTKLEDSAMYFCASSEAQGAGGYTFGSGTRLTVV.